This is a list of T cell receptor beta chains from one sample in a study of T cell repertoires in cytomegalovirus infection. These receptors have no known antigen. TCRdb reprocessed the reads with MiXCR, giving one entry per CDR3 protein. The sample contains fewer than 200,000 distinct CDR3 sequences, roughly 22% of which appear only once. This specimen was CD8+ T cells from cultured PBMCs, taken from culture after CMV antigen stimulation. The receptors were gathered from a human donor in good health (CMV status not recorded). Some clones in this sample may be carry-over from other donors' samples. Each CDR3 is given with its conserved first and last residue. A D gene is named only where the DNA matches it firmly. Where a row states a size, it is once, few, many or the class of an expanded clone; other rows omit it.

J gene | V gene | D gene | clone size | CDR3 protein | CDR3 DNA
TRBJ2-5 | TRBV7-9 | . | few | CASSALTETQYF | TGTGCCAGCAGCGCCCTAACGGAGACCCAGTACTTC
TRBJ2-3 | TRBV4-3 | . | few | CASSHSGNADTQYF | TGCGCCAGCAGCCATTCAGGGAACGCAGATACGCAGTATTTT
TRBJ2-1 | TRBV7-8 | TRBD2 | many | CASSPLELADSYNEQFF | TGTGCCAGCAGCCCATTGGAACTAGCGGACTCCTACAATGAGCAGTTCTTC
TRBJ2-2 | TRBV4-1 | . | . | CASSLRQAHTGELFF | TGCGCCAGCAGCCTACGACAAGCCCATACCGGGGAGCTGTTTTTT
TRBJ1-5 | TRBV12-3/TRBV12-4 | . | few | CASTEGPNQPQHF | TGTGCCAGCACCGAGGGCCCCAATCAGCCCCAGCATTTT
TRBJ2-2 | TRBV2 | . | . | CASSDPDRPNTGELFF | TGTGCCAGCAGTGATCCTGACAGACCGAACACCGGGGAGCTGTTTTTT
TRBJ2-3 | TRBV9 | TRBD1 | . | CASSGGGQVSDTQYF | TGTGCCAGCAGCGGAGGAGGACAGGTCTCAGATACGCAGTATTTT
TRBJ2-1 | TRBV18 | . | once | CASSPGGRAYNEQFF | TGTGCCAGCTCACCCGGGGGGCGCGCCTACAATGAGCAGTTCTTC
TRBJ2-3 | TRBV6-6 | TRBD2 | . | CASSSAGGEGDTQYF | TGTGCCAGCAGTTCCGCGGGGGGGGAGGGAGATACGCAGTATTTT
TRBJ2-7 | TRBV11-3 | . | . | CASSSPLSDEQYF | TGTGCCAGCAGCTCACCCCTCTCCGACGAGCAGTACTTC
TRBJ1-1 | TRBV15 | TRBD1 | . | CATSSFRQGLMNTEAFF | TGTGCCACCAGCAGTTTCCGACAGGGCCTCATGAACACTGAAGCTTTCTTT
TRBJ2-3 | TRBV12-3/TRBV12-4 | TRBD2 | few | CASSLSWTSGRAQDTQYF | TGTGCCAGCAGTTTGAGTTGGACTAGCGGGAGGGCCCAGGATACGCAGTATTTT
TRBJ1-1 | TRBV7-8 | . | . | CASSLAPTGVDTEAFF | TGTGCCAGCAGCTTAGCGCCGACAGGAGTAGACACTGAAGCTTTCTTT
TRBJ2-3 | TRBV7-8 | . | . | CASSRGTALSADTQYF | TGTGCCAGCAGCAGAGGGACTGCCCTTAGCGCAGATACGCAGTATTTT
TRBJ2-5 | TRBV7-2 | . | few | CASSLPPVQETQYF | TGTGCCAGCAGCCTCCCTCCGGTGCAAGAGACCCAGTACTTC
TRBJ1-1 | TRBV6-6 | . | few | CASSYLDSYTEAFF | TGTGCCAGCAGTTACCTGGACAGTTACACTGAAGCTTTCTTT
TRBJ2-5 | TRBV6-5 | . | many | CASSYQGPAETQYF | TGTGCCAGCAGTTACCAGGGCCCTGCGGAGACCCAGTACTTC
TRBJ1-3 | TRBV6-1 | . | few | CASSEAPASGNTIYF | TGTGCCAGCAGTGAAGCGCCAGCCTCTGGAAACACCATATATTTT
TRBJ2-7 | TRBV14 | TRBD2 | . | CASSQDSRGAYEQYF | TGTGCCAGCAGCCAAGACTCCCGGGGGGCCTACGAGCAGTACTTC
TRBJ2-1 | TRBV6-2/TRBV6-3 | TRBD2 | . | CASTVAGGYNEQFF | TGTGCCAGCACCGTAGCGGGGGGCTACAATGAGCAGTTCTTC
TRBJ1-1 | TRBV7-6 | . | . | CASSPAGKGWTEAFF | TGTGCCAGCAGCCCCGCAGGGAAGGGCTGGACTGAAGCTTTCTTT
TRBJ2-7 | TRBV28 | TRBD1 | . | CASSSPRGLNYEQYF | TGTGCCAGCAGTTCCCCGAGGGGGCTTAACTACGAGCAGTACTTC
TRBJ1-5 | TRBV7-2 | . | . | CASTLPGQPQHF | TGTGCCAGCACTCTCCCGGGGCAGCCCCAGCATTTT
TRBJ2-1 | TRBV19 | . | . | CASRFGVRDEQFF | TGTGCCAGTAGATTTGGGGTGCGGGATGAGCAGTTCTTC
TRBJ1-1 | TRBV6-2/TRBV6-3 | TRBD1 | . | CASSQLDRGESSTEAFF | TGTGCCAGCAGCCAGTTGGACAGGGGGGAATCGAGCACTGAAGCTTTCTTT
TRBJ2-7 | TRBV7-2 | . | few | CASSPTVQFQYF | TGTGCCAGCAGCCCAACAGTCCAATTCCAGTACTTC
TRBJ2-7 | TRBV6-2/TRBV6-3 | . | . | CASSLDYEQYF | TGTGCCAGCAGTTTGGATTACGAGCAGTACTTC
TRBJ1-4 | TRBV25-1 | TRBD1 | few | CASSVNRGKGEKLFF | TGTGCCAGCAGTGTTAACAGGGGGAAAGGTGAAAAACTGTTTTTT
TRBJ1-6 | TRBV7-2 | . | . | CASSLDGSSYNSPLHF | TGTGCCAGCAGCTTAGACGGGTCGTCCTATAATTCACCCCTCCACTTT